This T cell receptor beta chain comes out of a study of cytomegalovirus exposure and HLA in healthy donors. Study context: When about 400 donors were genotyped, just over 80% of them were found to fall in the Caucasian-associated ancestry cluster.

Points on this clone: Its cognate antigen is unknown.

The PCR used 60 Vbeta and 13 Jbeta primers. Assay used: immunoSEQ multiplex PCR; TCRdb lists only in-frame clones, some missing. The table lists 150,000 to 200,000 clones, around 77% of them singletons. Unrecorded immune exposure was likely among donors, who were nominally healthy when sampled. Study-wide findings and caveats: V segments that were indistinguishable, TRBV6-2 and TRBV6-3 among them, were omitted from analysis.

This CDR3 contains 14 residues. CDR1 is MNHEY, CDR2 SMNVEV, per germline (reference sequence). Trimming took off 6 bases at V and 2 bases at J, with 12 bases between the two ends. V usage is TRBV27 and J usage is TRBJ2-3; no reliable D call. The receptor's source is a woman aged 40 to 55 in good health and CMV-seronegative. Sequenced input: PBMCs. In DNA, the CDR3 is TGTGCCAGCAGGGATACAGTAACCACAGATACGCAGTATTTT. As protein: CASRDTVTTDTQYF.